This T cell receptor (beta chain) was sequenced for a study of T cell responses to AZD1222 COVID-19 vaccine. Study-level information: Second doses were pooled across both intervals (about 4 or about 12 weeks). Study-level points and caveats: Reportedly, close to half of spike-specific TCRs are directed against unmutated variant regions. Mapped onto spike, vaccine-associated CD4 TCRs spanned it and were dominant at 160-218 and 743-854. Recipients of AZD1222 seropositive at baseline numbered only 6 or 7.

Profiling relied on immunoSEQ multiplex PCR, and the TCRdb table lists in-frame clones only, not all of them. The data hold tens of thousands of clones, with around 87% observed a single time. The CDR3 is 13 residues long. Trimming left V 8 bases short and J 4 bases short, with 14 bases between. This clone was recorded only once. The target antigen is unknown. This sequence originates from an adult in good health. V usage is TRBV12-3 or TRBV12-4 and J usage is TRBJ1-2; tentative D call: TRBD1 (5 bases). The specimen comprised peripheral blood, sampled on day 0 of AZD1222 vaccination. CDR3 protein: CASRGGASYGYTF. CDR3 nucleotide sequence: TGTGCCAGCCGTGGAGGGGCAAGCTATGGCTACACCTTC.